This passage covers 5 T cell receptor beta chains from one sample sequenced in a study of control samples from healthy donors and cancer patients. Only in-frame clones appear in the TCRdb table, and some are missing; sequencing was by immunoSEQ multiplex PCR. The table records roughly 130,000 clones, around 94% of them present only once. Sequenced material: PBMCs. The receptors shown here come from a man between 60 and 75 years old with colorectal cancer.

This rearrangement joins TRBV23-1 to TRBJ2-7; D is possibly TRBD1 (5 bases). TRBV23-1 is treated as an ORF (open reading frame) with a function not yet certain. Trimming stripped 3 bases from V and 4 bases from J, with 16 bases between. There are 15 residues in the CDR3. The chain's CDR3 is CASSQCRASRYEQYF. The CDR3 DNA reads TGCGCCAGCAGTCAGTGCAGGGCCAGCAGGTACGAGCAGTACTTC.

This chain joins TRBV7-6 and TRBJ2-5, with no clear D. The CDR3 loop spans 15 amino acids. Germline CDR1 is SGHVS and CDR2 is FNYEAQ. V lost 0 bases and J 2 bases, leaving 10 bases between the germline ends. This CDR3 reads CASSLAGLVQETQYF. The CDR3 coding sequence is TGTGCCAGCAGCTTAGCGGGTCTAGTGCAAGAGACCCAGTACTTC.

The chain uses TRBV5-1 and TRBJ2-3, with no clear D. The CDR3 has 14 amino acids. Trimming left V 0 bases short and J 2 bases short, with 7 bases between. Germline V gene data show CDR1 as SGHRS and CDR2 as YFSETQ. The CDR3 region is CASSLELPTDTQYF. The CDR3 region has the DNA TGCGCCAGCAGCTTGGAACTCCCCACAGATACGCAGTATTTT.

V usage is TRBV19 and J usage is TRBJ2-1; a weak D match, TRBD2 (6 bases). The CDR3 consists of 16 residues. V was shortened by 0 bases and J by 2 bases, with 11 bases between the two germline ends. The germline CDR1 and CDR2 sequences are LNHDA and SQIVND (reference sequence). CDR3 sequence reads: CASSIDREDAYNEQFF. The CDR3 DNA reads as TGTGCCAGTAGTATAGACAGGGAGGACGCCTACAATGAGCAGTTCTTC.

This clone was counted once. The chain uses TRBV6-5 and TRBJ2-5; no reliable D call. The CDR3 has 11 amino acids. The V end lost 2 bases, the J end lost 9 bases, and 7 bases lay between the germline ends. Germline V lookup: CDR1 MNHEY, CDR2 SVGAGI. The CDR3 DNA follows: TGTGCCAGCAGTTACGGGCGAGCCCAGTACTTC. Translation: CASSYGRAQYF.